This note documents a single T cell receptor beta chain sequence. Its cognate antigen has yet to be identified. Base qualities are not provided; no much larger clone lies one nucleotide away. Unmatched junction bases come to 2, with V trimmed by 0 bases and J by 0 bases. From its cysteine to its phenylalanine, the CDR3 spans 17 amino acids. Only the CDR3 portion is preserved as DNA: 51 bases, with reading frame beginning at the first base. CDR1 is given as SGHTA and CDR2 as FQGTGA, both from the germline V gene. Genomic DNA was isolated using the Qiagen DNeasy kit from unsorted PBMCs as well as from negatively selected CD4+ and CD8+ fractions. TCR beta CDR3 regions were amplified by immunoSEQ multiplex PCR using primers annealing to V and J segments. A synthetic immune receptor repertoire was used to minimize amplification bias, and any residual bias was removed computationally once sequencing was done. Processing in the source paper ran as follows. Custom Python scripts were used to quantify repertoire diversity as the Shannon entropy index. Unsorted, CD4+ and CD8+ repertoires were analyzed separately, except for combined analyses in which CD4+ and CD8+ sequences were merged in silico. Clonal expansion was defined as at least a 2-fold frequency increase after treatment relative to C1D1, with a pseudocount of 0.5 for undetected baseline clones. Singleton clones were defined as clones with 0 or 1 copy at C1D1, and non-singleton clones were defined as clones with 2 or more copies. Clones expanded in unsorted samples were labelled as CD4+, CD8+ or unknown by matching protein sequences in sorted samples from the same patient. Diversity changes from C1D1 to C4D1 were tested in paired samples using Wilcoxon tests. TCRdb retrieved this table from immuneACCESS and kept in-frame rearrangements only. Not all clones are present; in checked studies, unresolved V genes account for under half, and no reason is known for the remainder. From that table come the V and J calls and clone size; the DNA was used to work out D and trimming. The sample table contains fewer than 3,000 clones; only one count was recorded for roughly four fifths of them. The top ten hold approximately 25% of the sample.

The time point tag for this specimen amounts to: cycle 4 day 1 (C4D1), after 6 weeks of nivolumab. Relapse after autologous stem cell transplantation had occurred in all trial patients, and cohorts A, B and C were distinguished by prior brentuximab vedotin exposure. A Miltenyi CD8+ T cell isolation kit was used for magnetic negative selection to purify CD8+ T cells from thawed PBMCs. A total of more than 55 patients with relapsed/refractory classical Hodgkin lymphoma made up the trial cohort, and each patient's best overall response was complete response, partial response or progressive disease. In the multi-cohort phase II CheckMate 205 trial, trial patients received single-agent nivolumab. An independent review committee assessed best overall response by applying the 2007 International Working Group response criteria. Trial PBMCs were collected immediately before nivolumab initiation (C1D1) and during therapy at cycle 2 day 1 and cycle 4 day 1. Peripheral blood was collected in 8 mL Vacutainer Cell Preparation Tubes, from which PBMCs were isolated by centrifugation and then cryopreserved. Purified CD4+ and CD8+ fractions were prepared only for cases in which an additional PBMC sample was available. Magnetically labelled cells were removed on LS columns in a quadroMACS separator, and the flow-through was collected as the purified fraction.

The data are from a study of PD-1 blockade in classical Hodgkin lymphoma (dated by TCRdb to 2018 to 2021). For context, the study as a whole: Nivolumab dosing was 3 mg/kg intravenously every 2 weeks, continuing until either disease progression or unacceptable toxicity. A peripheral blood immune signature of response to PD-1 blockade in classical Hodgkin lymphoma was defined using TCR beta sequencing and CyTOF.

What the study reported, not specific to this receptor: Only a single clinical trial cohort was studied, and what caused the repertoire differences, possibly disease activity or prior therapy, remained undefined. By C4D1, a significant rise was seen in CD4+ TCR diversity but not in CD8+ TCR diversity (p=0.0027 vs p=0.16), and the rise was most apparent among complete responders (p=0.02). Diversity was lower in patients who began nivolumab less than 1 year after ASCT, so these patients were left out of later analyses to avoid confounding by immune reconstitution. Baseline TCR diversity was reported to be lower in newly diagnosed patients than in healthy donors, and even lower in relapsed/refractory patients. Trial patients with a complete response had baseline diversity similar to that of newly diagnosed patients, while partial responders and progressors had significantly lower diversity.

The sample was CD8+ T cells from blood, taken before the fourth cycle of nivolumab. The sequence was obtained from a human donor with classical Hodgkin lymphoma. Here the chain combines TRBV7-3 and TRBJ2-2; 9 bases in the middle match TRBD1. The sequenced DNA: TGTGCCAGCAGCTTAACGGGGGACAGGGCGAACACCGGGGAGCTGTTTTTT. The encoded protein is CASSLTGDRANTGELFF.